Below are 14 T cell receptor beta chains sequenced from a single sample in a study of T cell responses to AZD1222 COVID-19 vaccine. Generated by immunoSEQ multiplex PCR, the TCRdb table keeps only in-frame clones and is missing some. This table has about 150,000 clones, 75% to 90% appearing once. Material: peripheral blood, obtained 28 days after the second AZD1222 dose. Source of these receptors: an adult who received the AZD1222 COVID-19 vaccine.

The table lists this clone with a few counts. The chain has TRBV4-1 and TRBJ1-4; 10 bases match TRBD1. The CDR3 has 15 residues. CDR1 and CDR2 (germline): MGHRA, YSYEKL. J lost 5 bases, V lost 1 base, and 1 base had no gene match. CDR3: CASSQGQGANEKLFF. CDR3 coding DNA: TGCGCCAGCAGCCAAGGACAGGGGGCCAATGAAAAACTGTTTTTT.

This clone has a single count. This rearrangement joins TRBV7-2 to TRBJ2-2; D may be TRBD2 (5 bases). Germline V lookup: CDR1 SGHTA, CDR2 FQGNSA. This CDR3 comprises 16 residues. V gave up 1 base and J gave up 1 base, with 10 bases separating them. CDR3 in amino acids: CASSLVQRVNTGELFF. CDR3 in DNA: TGTGCCAGCAGCTTAGTCCAGAGGGTGAACACCGGGGAGCTGTTTTTT.

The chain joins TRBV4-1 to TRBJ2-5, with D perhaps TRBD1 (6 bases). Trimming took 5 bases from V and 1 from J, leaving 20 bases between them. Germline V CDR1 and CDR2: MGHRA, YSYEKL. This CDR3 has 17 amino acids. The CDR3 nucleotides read TGCGCCAGCAGCGCCCGAGTTCAGGGGACCAGCCAAGAGACCCAGTACTTC. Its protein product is CASSARVQGTSQETQYF.

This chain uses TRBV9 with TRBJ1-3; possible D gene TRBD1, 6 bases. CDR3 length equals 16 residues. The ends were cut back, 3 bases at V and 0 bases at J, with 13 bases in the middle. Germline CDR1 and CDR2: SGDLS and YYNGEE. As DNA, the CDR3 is TGTGCCAGCAGCGGGGACCCCAGGGGCTCTGGAAACACCATATATTTT. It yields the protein CASSGDPRGSGNTIYF.

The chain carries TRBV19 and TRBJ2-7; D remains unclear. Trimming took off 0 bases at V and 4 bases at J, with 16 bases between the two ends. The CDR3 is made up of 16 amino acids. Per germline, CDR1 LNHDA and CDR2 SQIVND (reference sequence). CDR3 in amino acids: CASSIDMSSPLYEQYF. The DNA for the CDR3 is TGTGCCAGTAGTATAGATATGTCTAGTCCTCTTTACGAGCAGTACTTC.

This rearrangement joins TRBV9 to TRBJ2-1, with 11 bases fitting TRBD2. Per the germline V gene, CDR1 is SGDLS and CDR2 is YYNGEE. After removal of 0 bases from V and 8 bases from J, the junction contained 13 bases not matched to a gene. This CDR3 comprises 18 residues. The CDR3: CASSVGPNSGRAPDEQFF. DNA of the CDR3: TGTGCCAGCAGCGTAGGACCTAATAGCGGGAGGGCCCCGGATGAGCAGTTCTTC.

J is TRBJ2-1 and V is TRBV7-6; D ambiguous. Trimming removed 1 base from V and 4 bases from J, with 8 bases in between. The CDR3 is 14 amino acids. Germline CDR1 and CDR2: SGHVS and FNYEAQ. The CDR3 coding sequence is TGTGCCAGCAGCTTAGTTCGGGCGTACAATGAGCAGTTCTTC. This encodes CASSLVRAYNEQFF.

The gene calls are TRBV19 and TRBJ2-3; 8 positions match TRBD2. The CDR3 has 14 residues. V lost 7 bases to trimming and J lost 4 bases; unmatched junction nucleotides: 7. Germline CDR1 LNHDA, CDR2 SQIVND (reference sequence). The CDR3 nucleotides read TGTGCCAGTATCCCGGCGGGAGGAGCAGATACGCAGTATTTT. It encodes CASIPAGGADTQYF.

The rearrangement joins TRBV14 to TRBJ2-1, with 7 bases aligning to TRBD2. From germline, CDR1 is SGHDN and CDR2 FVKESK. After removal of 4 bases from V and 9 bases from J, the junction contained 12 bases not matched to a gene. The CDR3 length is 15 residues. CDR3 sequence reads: CASSPIQSREGEQFF. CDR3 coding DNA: TGTGCCAGCAGCCCTATCCAAAGCAGGGAGGGTGAGCAGTTCTTC.

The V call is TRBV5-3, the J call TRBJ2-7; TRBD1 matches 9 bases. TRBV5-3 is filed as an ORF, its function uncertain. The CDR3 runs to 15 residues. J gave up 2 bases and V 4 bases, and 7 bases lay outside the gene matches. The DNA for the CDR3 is TGTGCCAGAAGCCCTCGGACAGGGGTGACCTACGAGCAGTACTTC. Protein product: CARSPRTGVTYEQYF.

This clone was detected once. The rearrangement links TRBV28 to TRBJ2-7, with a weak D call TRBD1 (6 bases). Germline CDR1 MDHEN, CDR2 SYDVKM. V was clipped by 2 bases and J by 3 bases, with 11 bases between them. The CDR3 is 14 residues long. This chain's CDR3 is CASSLNQGFYEQYF. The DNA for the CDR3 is TGTGCCAGCAGTTTAAATCAGGGGTTCTACGAGCAGTACTTC. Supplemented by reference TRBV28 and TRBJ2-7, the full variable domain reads DVKVTQSSRYLVKRTGEKVFLECVQDMDHENMFWYRQDPGLGLRLIYFSYDVKMKEKGDIPEGYSVSREKKERFSLILESASTNQTSMYLCASSLNQGFYEQYFGPGTRLTVT.

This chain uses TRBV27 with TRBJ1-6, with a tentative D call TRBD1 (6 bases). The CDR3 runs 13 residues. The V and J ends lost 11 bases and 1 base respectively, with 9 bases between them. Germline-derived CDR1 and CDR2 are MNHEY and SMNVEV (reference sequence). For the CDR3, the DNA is TGTGCCTCAAGGGGGTCCTATAATTCACCCCTCCACTTT. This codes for CASRGSYNSPLHF.

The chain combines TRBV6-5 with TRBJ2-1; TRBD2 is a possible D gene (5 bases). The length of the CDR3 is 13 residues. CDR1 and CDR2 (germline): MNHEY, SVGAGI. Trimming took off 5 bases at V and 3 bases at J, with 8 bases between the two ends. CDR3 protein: CASSRGLYNEQFF. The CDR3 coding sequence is TGTGCCAGCAGTCGAGGGCTCTACAATGAGCAGTTCTTC.

The CDR3, as DNA: TGCGCCAGCAGCGAGCAGGGACCCTACAATGAGCAGTTCTTC. This sequence encodes CASSEQGPYNEQFF. This chain connects TRBV5-1 to TRBJ2-1, with D possibly called TRBD1 or TRBD2 (5 bases each). The CDR3 has 14 amino acids. V was clipped by 4 bases and J by 2 bases, with 10 bases between them. In germline, CDR1 is SGHRS, CDR2 YFSETQ.